These 23 T cell receptor beta chains originate from one sample sequenced in a study of human T cells and chemical hapten exposure (dated by TCRdb to 2020 to 2022). Reading the label with the study, this specimen's time point is: healthy volunteer bleed at 6 weeks. Total RNA was isolated from unfractionated whole blood collected in Tempus Blood RNA tubes. Receptors were amplified or captured by RACE. The reads were generated on a NextSeq 500. TCRdb reworked the public reads: Q25 trimming with fastp, MiXCR clone assembly, productive beta chains retained. Duplicate CDR3 protein sequences are folded into a single record with the most common DNA and genes. The sample contains 65,000 to 80,000 distinct CDR3 sequences, approximately 8% of them found a single time. The ten biggest clones cover approximately 1.4% of the sample. Sequenced input: whole blood. The origin of the receptors is a male donor in good health. Some clones in this sample may be carry-over from other donors' samples.

This clonotype came up once. The genes are TRBV29-1 and TRBJ2-5; no definite D call. Trimming pared 8 bases from V and 3 bases from J, leaving 7 bases between. The CDR3 sequence is 10 residues long. The germline gives CDR1 SQVTM, CDR2 ANQGSEA. CDR3 sequence (DNA): TGCAGCACCCAAGAAGAGACCCAGTACTTC. Amino acid sequence: CSTQEETQYF.

The CDR3 DNA reads as TGCGCCAGCAGCTTAGGCGAGGGTAGGAGCGGTTGGAACATTCAGTACTTC. It translates to CASSLGEGRSGWNIQYF. V is TRBV5-1 and J is TRBJ2-4; maybe TRBD2 (5 bases). CDR3 length: 17 amino acids. V was clipped by 2 bases and J by 7 bases, with 22 bases between them. CDR1 and CDR2 from the germline V gene are SGHRS and YFSETQ.

The V call is TRBV14, the J call TRBJ1-1; 8 bases map to TRBD1. The CDR3 is 13 amino acids. Germline trimming cut 5 bases from V and 8 bases from J; bases unmatched to any gene: 7. Germline V gene data show CDR1 as SGHDN and CDR2 as FVKESK. The CDR3 reads CASSARTGMEAFF. In DNA, the CDR3 is TGTGCCAGCAGCGCAAGGACAGGGATGGAAGCTTTCTTT.

This clonotype was counted a few times. This chain connects TRBV6-6 to TRBJ1-5, with 9 bases lining up with TRBD1. V lost 6 bases, J lost 2 bases, and 17 bases stayed unmatched. The germline CDR1 and CDR2 sequences are MNHNY and SVGAGI (reference sequence). The CDR3 covers 19 residues. The CDR3 loop reads CASRPRTGELTLGNQPQHF. The CDR3 nucleotides are TGTGCCAGCAGACCGAGGACAGGGGAGTTGACACTGGGCAATCAGCCCCAGCATTTT.

This clonotype was recorded a few times. The chain combines TRBV29-1 with TRBJ2-5; D is ambiguous. Germline CDR1 reads SQVTM; CDR2 reads ANQGSEA. V shed 6 bases and J shed 1 base, with 15 bases lying between them. The CDR3 is 14 residues long. CDR3 sequence reads: CSVAVYSSQETQYF. The CDR3 DNA is TGCAGCGTCGCCGTGTACAGTAGCCAAGAGACCCAGTACTTC.

This rearrangement joins TRBV5-1 to TRBJ1-5; TRBD1 agrees at 8 bases. Germline V gene data show CDR1 as SGHRS and CDR2 as YFSETQ. V shed 5 bases and J 2 bases; nucleotides not matched to a gene: 3. The CDR3 contains 14 residues. Here the CDR3 DNA reads TGCGCCAGCAGACCGGACAGGGGCAATCAGCCCCAGCATTTT. This translates into CASRPDRGNQPQHF.

The V call is TRBV7-9, the J call TRBJ2-5; 10 bases align to TRBD2. The V gene end was trimmed by 8 bases and the J gene end by 1 base; junction bases not matched to a gene: 7. This CDR3 has 15 residues. Germline CDR1 reads SEHNR; CDR2 reads FQNEAQ (reference sequence). The chain's CDR3 is CASWGGLAVQETQYF. The CDR3 DNA reads TGTGCCAGCTGGGGAGGACTAGCGGTCCAAGAGACCCAGTACTTC.

The chain joins TRBV27 to TRBJ1-6; 7 nucleotides match TRBD1. Trimming cost V 5 bases and J 4 bases; bases outside gene matches: 5. The CDR3 is made up of 15 amino acids. The germline V gene has CDR1 MNHEY and CDR2 SMNVEV (reference sequence). CDR3 bases: TGTGCCAGCAGTCCGAGGGACAGTTATAATTCACCCCTCCACTTT. It codes for CASSPRDSYNSPLHF.

This clonotype was observed a handful of times. The chain combines TRBV2 with TRBJ1-5; D unclear. The V end was cut by 4 bases, the J end by 8 bases, with 6 bases between. The CDR3 extends over 11 amino acids. Germline values: CDR1 SNHLY, CDR2 FYNNEI. CDR3 nucleotides: TGTGCCAGCAGTGGGCCGGAGCCCCAGCATTTT. Its protein is CASSGPEPQHF.

This chain uses TRBV11-1 with TRBJ2-2, with 10 bases lining up with TRBD1. Germline CDR1 is SGHAT and CDR2 is FQDESV (reference sequence). The CDR3 is 19 amino acids. V was clipped by 5 bases and J by 4 bases; unmatched bases: 16. The CDR3 DNA is TGTGCCAGCAGCGAGCGGGGAGGACCGGGACAGGGGCGCACCGGGGAGCTGTTTTTT. This gives the protein CASSERGGPGQGRTGELFF. Full variable domain (missing parts from reference TRBV11-1 and TRBJ2-2): EAEVAQSPRYKITEKSQAVAFWCDPISGHATLYWYRQILGQGPELLVQFQDESVVDDSQLPKDRFSAERLKGVDSTLKIQPAELGDSAMYLCASSERGGPGQGRTGELFFGEGSRLTVL.

This clonotype came up a few times. The chain couples TRBV5-6 to TRBJ1-5; maybe TRBD1 (5 bases). V was pared by 3 bases and J by 3 bases, with 10 bases between. In germline, CDR1 is SGHDT, CDR2 YYEEEE. This CDR3 is built from 14 residues. CDR3 DNA sequence: TGTGCCAGCAGCTCGGACACCCTCAATCAGCCCCAGCATTTT. This translates into CASSSDTLNQPQHF.

J is TRBJ1-4 and V is TRBV5-4; D unresolved. Trimming removed 4 bases from V and 8 bases from J, with 18 bases in between. CDR3 length: 15 residues. CDR1 and CDR2 from the germline V gene are SGHNT and YYREEE (reference sequence). The CDR3 nucleotides are TGTGCCAGCAGCCCAGAGGCGTTTAGTGGGGAAAAACTGTTTTTT. Its protein product is CASSPEAFSGEKLFF.

V and J are TRBV5-1 and TRBJ2-1, with TRBD2 matching over 13 bases. This CDR3 has 16 amino acids. Germline loops: CDR1 SGHRS, CDR2 YFSETQ. Trimming at V came to 3 bases and at J to 10 bases, leaving 10 bases not matched to a gene. The chain's CDR3 is CASSYLLAGGPGEQFF. In nucleotides, the CDR3 is TGCGCCAGCAGCTATTTACTAGCGGGAGGGCCGGGAGAGCAGTTCTTC.

This rearrangement joins TRBV7-9 to TRBJ2-1; D is unclear. The germline CDR1 and CDR2 sequences are SEHNR and FQNEAQ (reference sequence). V gave up 3 bases and J gave up 7 bases, with 13 bases separating them. The CDR3 contains 14 residues. This CDR3 is CASSFSGPRNEQFF. The DNA of the CDR3 is TGTGCCAGCAGCTTTAGTGGGCCCAGGAATGAGCAGTTCTTC.

By proportion, this clonotype is medium-sized. The rearrangement joins TRBV6-4 to TRBJ2-1; 11 positions match TRBD2. Germline lookup yields CDR1 MRHNA and CDR2 SNTAGT. The CDR3 contains 15 residues. J was trimmed by 6 bases and V by 0 bases; bases with no gene match: 1. This CDR3 is CASSDSSGGANEQFF. CDR3 in DNA: TGTGCCAGCAGTGACTCTAGCGGGGGGGCCAATGAGCAGTTCTTC.

This clonotype was seen more than once but under ten times. Written as DNA, the CDR3 is TGCAGTGCTAGGGACCCAGCGGGAGGGGGGGAGCAGTTCTTC. It codes for CSARDPAGGGEQFF. The V call is TRBV20-1, the J call TRBJ2-1, with 10 positions matching TRBD2. Germline V gene sequence: CDR1 DFQATT, CDR2 SNEGSKA (reference sequence). Trimming at V came to 3 bases and at J to 10 bases, leaving 9 bases not matched to a gene. The CDR3 contains 14 residues.

This clonotype turned up a few times. This chain uses TRBV6-2 or TRBV6-3 with TRBJ1-2; D may be TRBD1 (5 bases). Germline V CDR1 and CDR2: MNHEY, SVGEGT. The CDR3 is made up of 14 amino acids. Trimming shortened V by 6 bases and J by 3 bases, and 14 bases separated the two germline ends. CDR3 protein: CASSVSGKHYGYTF. CDR3 bases: TGTGCCAGCAGCGTCTCAGGGAAGCACTATGGCTACACCTTC.

V is TRBV2 and J is TRBJ1-5; TRBD1 might be the D (5 bases). Germline V CDR1 and CDR2: SNHLY, FYNNEI. Trimming removed 2 bases at V and 6 bases at J, with 14 bases between. This CDR3 is 15 amino acids long. CDR3 loop: CASSEKDSRGQPQHF. CDR3 DNA sequence: TGTGCCAGCAGTGAAAAAGACAGCCGAGGTCAGCCCCAGCATTTT.

The chain combines TRBV18 with TRBJ2-7; 7 bases match TRBD1. CDR1 KGHSH and CDR2 LQKENI come from the germline V gene. The CDR3 has 16 residues. V was pared by 6 bases and J by 3 bases, with 14 bases of the junction left unmatched. This CDR3 reads CASSTALGQVRYEQYF. CDR3 nucleotides: TGTGCCAGCTCCACGGCCCTTGGACAGGTTCGCTACGAGCAGTACTTC. The entire variable domain, with the rest obtained from reference TRBV18 and TRBJ2-7, is as follows: NAGVMQNPRHLVRRRGQEARLRCSPMKGHSHVYWYRQLPEEGLKFMVYLQKENIIDESGMPKERFSAEFPKEGPSILRIQQVVRGDSAAYFCASSTALGQVRYEQYFGPGTRLTVT.

The CDR3 reads CASSSDVGFEAQHF. In nucleotides, the CDR3 is TGTGCCAGCAGCTCGGACGTTGGATTTGAAGCCCAGCATTTT. The rearrangement uses TRBV7-9 and TRBJ1-5; D not certain. The CDR3 length is 14 residues. Germline V gives CDR1 SEHNR, CDR2 FQNEAQ (reference sequence). Trimming pared 4 bases from V and 11 bases from J, leaving 18 bases between.

The V call is TRBV6-5, the J call TRBJ1-1, with 10 bases fitting TRBD1. The CDR3 is 15 residues long. Germline V gene sequence: CDR1 MNHEY, CDR2 SVGAGI. V was pared by 8 bases and J by 5 bases, with 11 bases of the junction left unmatched. The CDR3 bases are TGTGCCAGCGAAGACAGGGGGCTCCTGGGGACTGAAGCTTTCTTT. Translated, it gives CASEDRGLLGTEAFF.

V and J are TRBV10-1 and TRBJ2-6; unclear D gene. This CDR3 has 15 amino acids. In germline, CDR1 is WNHNN, CDR2 SYGVQD (reference sequence). Trimming pared 2 bases from V and 2 bases from J, leaving 7 bases between. CDR3 sequence: CASSEQTTGANVLTF. The DNA for the CDR3 is TGCGCCAGCAGTGAGCAGACCACTGGGGCCAACGTCCTGACTTTC.

The chain's CDR3 is CASSLPREGTGELFF. CDR3 DNA sequence: TGTGCCAGCAGCTTGCCCAGGGAGGGCACCGGGGAGCTGTTTTTT. The chain has TRBV5-4 and TRBJ2-2; 7 bases align to TRBD2. The CDR3 extends over 15 amino acids. V lost 1 base and J lost 4; bases outside the gene matches: 4. CDR1 is SGHNT and CDR2 is YYREEE in the germline V gene (reference sequence).